What follows are 23 T cell receptor beta chains derived from one specimen sequenced in a study of blood T cell repertoires in COVID-19. Assay used: immunoSEQ multiplex PCR; TCRdb lists only in-frame clones, some missing. Of about 70,000 clones listed, about nine tenths are singletons. Material: peripheral blood. Receptors originate from a woman aged 55-70 years with acute or convalescent COVID-19.

This clone was counted once. V and J are TRBV5-1 and TRBJ2-5; 7 positions match TRBD1. There are 14 residues in the CDR3. With 0 bases clipped from V and 5 bases from J, the junction kept 4 bases outside the gene matches. Germline V gene sequence: CDR1 SGHRS, CDR2 YFSETQ. CDR3 sequence: CASSLDRGGETQYF. The CDR3 DNA reads as TGCGCCAGCAGCTTGGACAGGGGTGGGGAGACCCAGTACTTC. The full variable domain, with the rest looked up from reference TRBV5-1 and TRBJ2-5, is KAGVTQTPRYLIKTRGQQVTLSCSPISGHRSVSWYQQTPGQGLQFLFEYFSETQRNKGNFPGRFSGRQFSNSRSEMNVSTLELGDSALYLCASSLDRGGETQYFGPGTRLLVL.

The genes are TRBV18 and TRBJ2-2, with D hard to call. This CDR3 region has 16 residues. The germline V gene encodes CDR1 KGHSH and CDR2 LQKENI. Trimming took 3 bases from V and 0 from J, leaving 11 bases between them. For the CDR3, the DNA is TGTGCCAGCTCACCCCCCGAGCGCTCGAACACCGGGGAGCTGTTTTTT. Protein sequence: CASSPPERSNTGELFF.

The chain is built from TRBV5-1 and TRBJ2-1, with D tentatively TRBD1 (5 bases). In germline, CDR1 is SGHRS, CDR2 YFSETQ. The CDR3 has 12 amino acids. With 0 bases removed from V and 13 bases from J, the gap between germline ends came to 11 bases. The CDR3 DNA reads TGCGCCAGCAGCTTGGACGCAGGACAACAGTTCTTC. As protein: CASSLDAGQQFF.

The chain has TRBV6-5 and TRBJ2-3; 10 bases fit TRBD2. The CDR3 runs 12 residues. The V segment lost 9 bases and the J segment 6 bases; nucleotides outside the gene matches: 3. Per germline, CDR1 MNHEY and CDR2 SVGAGI. CDR3 protein: CASSGGMDTQYF. The DNA of the CDR3 is TGTGCCAGTAGCGGGGGGATGGATACGCAGTATTTT.

The V and J genes are TRBV11-2 and TRBJ1-2; 9 positions agree with TRBD1. CDR3 size: 15 residues. Germline loops: CDR1 SGHAT, CDR2 FQNNGV. The J segment lost 6 bases and the V segment lost 1 base, leaving 6 bases of the junction unmatched. The CDR3 DNA sequence: TGTGCCAGCAGCTTAGGGACAGGGGAGTATCATGGCTACACCTTC. Translation: CASSLGTGEYHGYTF.

This clone has only one observation. The chain joins TRBV7-9 to TRBJ1-1, with D tentatively TRBD1 (5 bases). Between the trimmed V and J ends, which lost 5 bases and 1 base, there was a span of 20 bases. Germline V gene data show CDR1 as SEHNR and CDR2 as FQNEAQ (reference sequence). The length of the CDR3 is 17 residues. CDR3 DNA: TGTGCCAGCAGCCTCTGGCGTGGAACAGGAGAGAACACTGAAGCTTTCTTT. This gives the protein CASSLWRGTGENTEAFF.

This clone was picked up a small number of times. CDR3: CASRGGGEQFF. CDR3 nucleotides: TGTGCCAGCAGAGGGGGGGGCGAGCAGTTCTTC. This sequence joins TRBV2 and TRBJ2-1, with D maybe TRBD2 (7 bases). CDR3 length: 11 amino acids. V dropped 6 bases and J dropped 10 bases, with 10 bases sitting between them. The germline gives CDR1 SNHLY, CDR2 FYNNEI.

The chain combines TRBV5-4 with TRBJ2-5, with 13 bases aligning to TRBD2. The CDR3 contains 15 residues. CDR1 SGHNT and CDR2 YYREEE come from the germline V gene (reference sequence). J was trimmed by 4 bases and V by 0 bases; bases with no gene match: 0. The CDR3: CASSLGLAGGETQYF. CDR3 sequence (DNA): TGTGCCAGCAGCTTGGGACTAGCGGGGGGAGAGACCCAGTACTTC.

This chain connects TRBV19 to TRBJ2-1, with 8 bases aligning to TRBD1. The CDR3 totals 15 residues. Germline-derived CDR1 and CDR2 are LNHDA and SQIVND (reference sequence). V dropped 6 bases and J dropped 2; count of bases not matched to a gene: 6. Here the CDR3 reads CASSIQGEAYNEQFF. CDR3 nucleotides: TGTGCCAGTAGCATACAGGGGGAGGCCTACAATGAGCAGTTCTTC.

The J gene is TRBJ2-3, the V gene TRBV5-1; 13 positions agree with TRBD2. V was pared by 4 bases and J by 3 bases, with 5 bases of the junction left unmatched. The CDR3 sequence is 16 residues long. Germline V gives CDR1 SGHRS, CDR2 YFSETQ. CDR3 in amino acids: CASSQTSGGATDTQYF. In DNA, the CDR3 is TGCGCCAGCAGCCAAACTAGCGGGGGGGCAACAGATACGCAGTATTTT.

The CDR3 nucleotides read TGCGCCAGCAGCCAAGGACCAACGGGGGGATACTCCTACGAGCAGTACTTC. This codes for CASSQGPTGGYSYEQYF. The rearrangement joins TRBV4-1 to TRBJ2-7; 7 positions agree with TRBD2. From germline, CDR1 is MGHRA and CDR2 YSYEKL. V gave up 1 base and J gave up 0 bases; unmatched junction bases: 9. The CDR3 length is 17 residues.

This chain connects TRBV18 to TRBJ1-1; D ambiguous. This CDR3 is built from 14 residues. Germline lookup yields CDR1 KGHSH and CDR2 LQKENI. Deletions cut 2 bases from V and 1 base from J, with 8 bases between. Here the CDR3 DNA reads TGTGCCAGCTCACCAGGGTCAGGGAACACTGAAGCTTTCTTT. It yields the protein CASSPGSGNTEAFF.

The CDR3 nucleotides read TGCAGCGTTGTAGTACAGGGGAATGAAAAACTGTTTTTT. This translates into CSVVVQGNEKLFF. The V gene is TRBV29-1, the J gene TRBJ1-4; 7 bases align to TRBD1. CDR3 length: 13 amino acids. Trimming at V came to 4 bases and at J to 5 bases, leaving 4 bases not matched to a gene. Germline loops: CDR1 SQVTM, CDR2 ANQGSEA.

Here the CDR3 DNA reads TGCGCCAGCAGCATCAACAGGGGCGATACGCAGTATTTT. Amino acids: CASSINRGDTQYF. The chain employs TRBV4-1 and TRBJ2-3; TRBD1 agrees at 7 bases. Germline V lookup: CDR1 MGHRA, CDR2 YSYEKL. The CDR3 sequence is 13 residues long. V lost 5 bases, J lost 6 bases, and 5 bases stayed unmatched.

CDR3 amino acids: CASSILIGASGGARMGELFF. The CDR3 DNA reads as TGTGCCAGTAGTATTCTTATCGGGGCTAGCGGGGGCGCCCGAATGGGGGAGCTGTTTTTT. This chain links TRBV19 with TRBJ2-2, with 10 bases aligning to TRBD2. V was pared by 3 bases and J by 8 bases, with 21 bases of the junction left unmatched. This CDR3 comprises 20 residues. Germline V gene data show CDR1 as LNHDA and CDR2 as SQIVND (reference sequence).

The J gene is TRBJ1-6, the V gene TRBV6-6; 12 bases map to TRBD1. Germline CDR1 is MNHNY and CDR2 is SVGAGI (reference sequence). Trimming removed 6 bases from V and 9 bases from J; junction bases left unmatched: 6. The CDR3 loop spans 15 amino acids. In nucleotides, the CDR3 is TGTGCCAGCAGCCTGGGACAGGGGGCCAGTTCACCCCTCCACTTT. Its translation is CASSLGQGASSPLHF.

This clone was counted a single time. The chain couples TRBV5-1 to TRBJ2-3, with a weak D call TRBD1 (6 bases). Trimming shortened V by 3 bases and J by 4 bases, and 12 bases separated the two germline ends. In germline, CDR1 is SGHRS, CDR2 YFSETQ. The length of the CDR3 is 14 residues. CDR3 in DNA: TGCGCCAGCAGCTCACAGGGCCCCTCAGATACGCAGTATTTT. Translation gives CASSSQGPSDTQYF.

V usage is TRBV18 and J usage is TRBJ2-4; no clear D. Germline values: CDR1 KGHSH, CDR2 LQKENI. There are 14 residues in the CDR3. Trimming took off 4 bases at V and 1 base at J, with 8 bases between the two ends. The CDR3 sequence: CASSRDGAKNIQYF. The CDR3 nucleotides are TGTGCCAGCTCACGTGACGGGGCCAAAAACATTCAGTACTTC.

The chain joins TRBV18 to TRBJ1-6; 8 nucleotides line up with TRBD1. The CDR3 consists of 16 residues. The germline gives CDR1 KGHSH, CDR2 LQKENI. The V gene end was trimmed by 2 bases and the J gene end by 8 bases; junction bases not matched to a gene: 8. Here the CDR3 DNA reads TGTGCCAGCTCACCAAACACACAGGGGGAGGATTCACCCCTCCACTTT. This gives the protein CASSPNTQGEDSPLHF.

The chain carries TRBV18 and TRBJ2-7; 7 bases line up with TRBD1. V was pared by 5 bases and J by 2 bases, with 6 bases of the junction left unmatched. The CDR3 spans 14 residues. Germline V gene sequence: CDR1 KGHSH, CDR2 LQKENI. The CDR3 DNA follows: TGTGCCAGCTCAGCCGGGACAGACGCCTACGAGCAGTACTTC. It is translated as CASSAGTDAYEQYF. Based on the CDR3 plus reference TRBV18 and TRBJ2-7, the full variable domain is NAGVMQNPRHLVRRRGQEARLRCSPMKGHSHVYWYRQLPEEGLKFMVYLQKENIIDESGMPKERFSAEFPKEGPSILRIQQVVRGDSAAYFCASSAGTDAYEQYFGPGTRLTVT.

This clone was detected a few times. CDR3 DNA: TGCGCCAGCAGCCAAGGGACAGGGGATTGGGAAAAACTGTTTTTT. This gives the protein CASSQGTGDWEKLFF. This chain links TRBV4-1 with TRBJ1-4; 9 bases fit TRBD1. Germline CDR1 and CDR2: MGHRA and YSYEKL. The CDR3 is 15 amino acids. Unmatched junction bases numbered 5, after V lost 1 base and J lost 8 bases.

A single count supports this clone. J is TRBJ1-2 and V is TRBV12-5; D is unclear. The CDR3 has 15 residues. CDR1 and CDR2 (germline): LGHNT, FRNRAP. The V and J ends lost 6 bases and 5 bases respectively, with 19 bases between them. For the CDR3, the DNA is TGTGCTAGTGGCCCCGACAAGGAAGGCAGTTATGGCTACACCTTC. Amino acid sequence: CASGPDKEGSYGYTF.

In its sample, this clone was seen a few times. This CDR3 is CSVVEDRDYGYTF. CDR3 DNA: TGCAGCGTTGTGGAGGACAGGGACTATGGCTACACCTTC. The V call is TRBV29-1, the J call TRBJ1-2; TRBD1 matches at 8 bases. V trimming: 4 bases; J trimming: 3 bases; junction bases outside the gene matches: 4. The CDR3 has 13 residues. From germline, CDR1 is SQVTM and CDR2 ANQGSEA.